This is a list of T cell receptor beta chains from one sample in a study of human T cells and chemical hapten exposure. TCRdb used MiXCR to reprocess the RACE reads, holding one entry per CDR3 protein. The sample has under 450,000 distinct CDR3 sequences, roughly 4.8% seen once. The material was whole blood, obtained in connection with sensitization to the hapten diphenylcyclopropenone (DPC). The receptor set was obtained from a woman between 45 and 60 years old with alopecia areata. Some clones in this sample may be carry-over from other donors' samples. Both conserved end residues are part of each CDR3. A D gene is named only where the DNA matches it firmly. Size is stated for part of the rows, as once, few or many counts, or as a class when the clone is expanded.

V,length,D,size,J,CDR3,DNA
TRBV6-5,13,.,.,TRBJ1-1,CASSYSSGRAAFF,TGTGCCAGCAGTTACTCGTCCGGCCGCGCCGCTTTCTTT
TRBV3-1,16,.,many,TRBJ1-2,CASSQDRSRNNYGYTF,TGTGCCAGCAGCCAAGATAGGTCTAGGAATAACTATGGCTACACCTTC
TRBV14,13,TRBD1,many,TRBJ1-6,CASSRGQGSPLHF,TGTGCCAGCAGCCGCGGACAGGGCTCACCCCTCCACTTT
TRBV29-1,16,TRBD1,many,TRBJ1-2,CSVESGTGGLRYGYTF,TGCAGCGTTGAGTCTGGGACAGGGGGCTTACGCTATGGCTACACCTTC
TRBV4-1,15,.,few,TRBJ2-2,CASRPGPGMGGELFF,TGCGCCAGCCGACCGGGTCCGGGGATGGGCGGGGAGCTGTTTTTT
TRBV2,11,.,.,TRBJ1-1,CASERATEAFF,TGTGCCAGCGAAAGGGCGACTGAAGCTTTCTTT
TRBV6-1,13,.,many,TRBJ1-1,CASSAWGTTEAFF,TGTGCCAGCAGTGCCTGGGGGACTACTGAAGCTTTCTTT
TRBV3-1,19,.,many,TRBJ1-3,CASSQERGPGRFSGNTIYF,TGTGCCAGCAGCCAAGAGAGAGGGCCAGGGAGATTTTCTGGAAACACCATATATTTT
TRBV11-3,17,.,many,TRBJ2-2,CASSSGGGNANTGELFF,TGTGCCAGCAGCTCAGGGGGGGGCAACGCGAACACCGGGGAGCTGTTTTTT
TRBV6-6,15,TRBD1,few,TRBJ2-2,CASSLGQGVAGELFF,TGTGCCAGCAGTTTGGGACAGGGAGTGGCCGGGGAGCTGTTTTTT
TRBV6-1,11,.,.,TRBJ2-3,CASSDVGSQYF,TGTGCCAGCAGTGATGTGGGATCGCAGTATTTT
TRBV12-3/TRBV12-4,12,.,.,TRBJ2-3,CASRALPDTQYF,TGTGCCAGCAGAGCACTTCCAGATACGCAGTATTTT
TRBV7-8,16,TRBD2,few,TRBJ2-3,CASSLVSGRRADTQYF,TGTGCCAGCAGCCTGGTTAGCGGGAGAAGGGCAGATACGCAGTATTTT
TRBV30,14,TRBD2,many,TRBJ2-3,CAWSVLAGMDTQYF,TGTGCCTGGAGTGTCCTAGCGGGAATGGATACGCAGTATTTT
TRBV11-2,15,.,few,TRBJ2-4,CASSLEGMAKNIQYF,TGTGCCAGCAGCTTAGAGGGGATGGCCAAAAACATTCAGTACTTC
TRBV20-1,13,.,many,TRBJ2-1,CSARDGLKGEQFF,TGCAGTGCTAGAGATGGTTTGAAGGGGGAGCAGTTCTTC
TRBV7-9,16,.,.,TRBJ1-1,CASSLGYRFMNTEAFF,TGTGCCAGCAGCTTAGGGTACAGATTCATGAACACTGAAGCTTTCTTT
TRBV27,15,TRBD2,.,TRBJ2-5,CASSKVTSGIETQYF,TGTGCCAGCAGTAAAGTGACTAGCGGCATAGAGACCCAGTACTTC
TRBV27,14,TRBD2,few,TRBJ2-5,CATGLAGNQETQYF,TGTGCCACCGGACTAGCGGGGAACCAAGAGACCCAGTACTTC
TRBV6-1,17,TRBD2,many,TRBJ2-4,CASSALTSGGPVDIQYF,TGTGCCAGCAGTGCCCTGACTAGCGGGGGCCCGGTTGACATTCAGTACTTC
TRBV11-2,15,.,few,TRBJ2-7,CASSFGGALRNEQYF,TGTGCCAGCAGCTTCGGAGGTGCCCTCCGGAACGAGCAGTACTTC
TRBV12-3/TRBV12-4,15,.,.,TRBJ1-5,CASSVRDGYNQPQHF,TGTGCCAGCAGTGTCCGGGACGGGTACAATCAGCCCCAGCATTTT
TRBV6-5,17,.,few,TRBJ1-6,CASSYSLVGRLDSPLHF,TGTGCCAGCAGTTACTCGTTGGTAGGGAGGCTGGATTCACCCCTCCACTTT
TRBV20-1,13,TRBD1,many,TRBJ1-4,CSANRGSNEKLFF,TGCAGTGCCAACAGGGGTTCCAATGAAAAACTGTTTTTT
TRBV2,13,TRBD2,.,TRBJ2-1,CARKGLAANEQFF,TGTGCCAGAAAGGGCCTAGCGGCGAATGAGCAGTTCTTC
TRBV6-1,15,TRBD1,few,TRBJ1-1,CASSEVTGVNTEAFF,TGTGCCAGCAGTGAAGTTACAGGGGTCAACACTGAAGCTTTCTTT
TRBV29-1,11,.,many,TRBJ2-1,CSVVLGNEQFF,TGCAGCGTTGTTTTGGGAAATGAGCAGTTCTTC
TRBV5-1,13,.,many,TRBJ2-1,CASSLEVAHEQFF,TGCGCCAGCAGCTTGGAAGTAGCCCATGAGCAGTTCTTC
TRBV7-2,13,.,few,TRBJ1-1,CASSLGLGQEAFF,TGTGCCAGCAGCTTAGGTCTGGGCCAAGAAGCTTTCTTT
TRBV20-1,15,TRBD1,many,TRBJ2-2,CSALSGQGSTGELFF,TGCAGCGCCCTGTCGGGACAGGGGAGCACCGGGGAGCTGTTTTTT
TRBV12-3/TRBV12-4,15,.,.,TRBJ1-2,CASSEHRVANYGYTF,TGTGCCAGCAGTGAGCACAGAGTTGCTAACTATGGCTACACCTTC
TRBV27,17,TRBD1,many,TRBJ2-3,CASSFSRTGAITDTQYF,TGTGCCAGCAGTTTTTCCCGGACAGGGGCGATCACAGATACGCAGTATTTT
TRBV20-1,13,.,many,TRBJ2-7,CSALQGAGYEQYF,TGCAGTGCCCTACAGGGTGCCGGATACGAGCAGTACTTC
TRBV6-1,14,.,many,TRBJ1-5,CASLDLGGNQPQHF,TGTGCCAGCCTGGACCTGGGGGGCAATCAGCCCCAGCATTTT